Relative to its sample, the clone carrying this TCR beta chain is large. What it recognizes is unknown. This sample was taken from a study of early stage breast cancer tumors. Turning to the study itself: Each sample averaged roughly 9.6-fold read coverage.

CDR1 SEHNR and CDR2 FQNEAQ come from the germline V gene (reference sequence). The CDR3 is 17 amino acids. V lost 5 bases and J lost 1, with 20 bases in between. Study results and limitations: Most shared enriched TCRB sequences were commonly generated ones. Comparing each tissue with blood distinguished tumor from normal in most of the 16 patients. Compared with adjacent normal breast tissue, tumors showed roughly 2.4-fold greater T cell density and higher clonality.

Sequencing was performed with immunoSEQ multiplex PCR; in TCRdb, only in-frame clones are kept and a portion is missing. The data show about 36,000 clones, around 68% seen once. Sequenced input: blood. The V and J genes are TRBV7-9 and TRBJ2-5; D may be TRBD1 (5 bases). This TCR was recovered from a person between 60 and 70 years old with breast cancer. CDR3 sequence: CASSPKVPGLTQETQYF. As DNA, the CDR3 is TGTGCCAGCAGCCCAAAAGTTCCAGGGCTGACCCAAGAGACCCAGTACTTC. Drawing the rest from reference TRBV7-9 and TRBJ2-5, the complete variable domain is DTGVSQNPRHKITKRGQNVTFRCDPISEHNRLYWYRQTLGQGPEFLTYFQNEAQLEKSRLLSDRFSAERPKGSFSTLEIQRTEQGDSAMYLCASSPKVPGLTQETQYFGPGTRLLVL.